This entry describes one T cell receptor (beta chain). Its antigen is unidentified. During the collection period, no donor immune events like infections were recorded. This specimen belongs to a study of identifying expanded T cells in peripheral blood. General study findings and limits: Over around two and four weeks, about 16 and 20 clones changed, versus approximately 1.1 between replicates. Roughly two-week clone count variance significantly increased as total template count grew.

Germline values: CDR1 SNHLY, CDR2 FYNNEI. This CDR3 has 20 amino acids. Trimming shortened V by 4 bases and J by 6 bases, and 33 bases separated the two germline ends. Some clones are missing from TCRdb's copy, which holds only in-frame ones; the method was immunoSEQ multiplex PCR. The sample lists more than 45,000 clones; roughly 87% were seen once. The receptor's source is a person aged 18 to 70 in good health. The rearrangement links TRBV2 to TRBJ1-2; weak D call: TRBD1 (5 bases). Material for sequencing was blood. The CDR3 coding sequence is TGTGCCAGCAGTGCCCCCCCTTTATGGGAGGCAGGGCTAAAGAGGGATGGCTACACCTTC. Translating gives CASSAPPLWEAGLKRDGYTF.